This T cell receptor beta chain is drawn from a study of technical replicates of blood from a handful of donors. TCRdb's table, derived via immunoSEQ multiplex PCR, lists solely in-frame clones and lacks some. The sample gives more than 90,000 clones, 95% of which show up once; approximately 0.26% is in the top ten. Trimming shortened V by 0 bases and J by 5 bases, and 13 bases separated the two germline ends. CDR3 length: 15 amino acids. Per the germline V gene, CDR1 is MGHRA and CDR2 is YSYEKL. This TCR was recovered from a human donor in good health. V usage is TRBV4-1 and J usage is TRBJ2-5; the D gene is possibly TRBD2 (6 bases). Sample: T cells isolated from PBMCs. CDR3 sequence reads: CASSQDHVEGETQYF. In DNA, the CDR3 is TGCGCCAGCAGCCAAGATCACGTGGAGGGCGAGACCCAGTACTTC.